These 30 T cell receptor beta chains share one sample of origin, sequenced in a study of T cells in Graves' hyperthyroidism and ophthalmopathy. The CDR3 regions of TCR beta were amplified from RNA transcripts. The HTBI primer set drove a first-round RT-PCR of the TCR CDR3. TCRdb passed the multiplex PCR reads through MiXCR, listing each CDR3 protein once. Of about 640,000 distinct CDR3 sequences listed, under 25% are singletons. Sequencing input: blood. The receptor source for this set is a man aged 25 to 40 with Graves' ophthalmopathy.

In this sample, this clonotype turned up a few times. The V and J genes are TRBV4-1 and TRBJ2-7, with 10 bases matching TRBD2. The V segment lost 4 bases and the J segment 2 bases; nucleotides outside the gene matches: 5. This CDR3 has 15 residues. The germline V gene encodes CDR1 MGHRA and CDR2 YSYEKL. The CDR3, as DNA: TGCGCCAGCAGCCTCCTAGCGGGAGAGCCCTACGAGCAGTACTTC. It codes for CASSLLAGEPYEQYF.

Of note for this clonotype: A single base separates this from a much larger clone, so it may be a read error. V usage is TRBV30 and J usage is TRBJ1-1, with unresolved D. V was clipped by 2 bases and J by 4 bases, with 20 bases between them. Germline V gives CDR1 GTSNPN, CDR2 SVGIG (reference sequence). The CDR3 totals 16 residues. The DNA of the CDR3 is TGTGCCTGGAGTAAGGCAGACTCAAGGATGAGCACTGAAGCTTTCTTT. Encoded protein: CAWSKADSRMSTEAFF.

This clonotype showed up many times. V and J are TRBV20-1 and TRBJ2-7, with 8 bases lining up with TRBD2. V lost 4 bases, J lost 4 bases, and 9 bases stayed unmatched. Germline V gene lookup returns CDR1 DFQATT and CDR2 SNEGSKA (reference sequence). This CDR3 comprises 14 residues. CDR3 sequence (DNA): TGCAGTGCTACGAAAAGCGGGAGAGGTTACGAGCAGTACTTC. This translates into CSATKSGRGYEQYF.

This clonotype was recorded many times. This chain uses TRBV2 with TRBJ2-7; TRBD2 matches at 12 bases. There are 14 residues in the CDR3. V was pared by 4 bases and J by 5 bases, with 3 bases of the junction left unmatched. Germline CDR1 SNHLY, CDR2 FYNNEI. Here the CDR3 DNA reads TGTGCCAGCAGTGGACTAGCGGGAGCCAACGAGCAGTACTTC. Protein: CASSGLAGANEQYF.

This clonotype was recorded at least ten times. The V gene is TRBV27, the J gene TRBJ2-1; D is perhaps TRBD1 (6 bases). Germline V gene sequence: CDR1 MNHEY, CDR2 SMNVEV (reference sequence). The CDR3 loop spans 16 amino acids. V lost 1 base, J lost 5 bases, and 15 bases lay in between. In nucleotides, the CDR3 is TGTGCCAGCAGTTTATTGAACAGGGTCCCTGACAATGAGCAGTTCTTC. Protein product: CASSLLNRVPDNEQFF.

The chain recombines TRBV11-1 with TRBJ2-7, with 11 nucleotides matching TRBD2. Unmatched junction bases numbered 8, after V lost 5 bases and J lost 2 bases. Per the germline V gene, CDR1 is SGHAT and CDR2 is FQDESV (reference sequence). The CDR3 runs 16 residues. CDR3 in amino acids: CASSPSGTSGAYEQYF. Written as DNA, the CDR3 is TGTGCCAGCAGCCCGTCCGGGACTAGCGGAGCCTACGAGCAGTACTTC.

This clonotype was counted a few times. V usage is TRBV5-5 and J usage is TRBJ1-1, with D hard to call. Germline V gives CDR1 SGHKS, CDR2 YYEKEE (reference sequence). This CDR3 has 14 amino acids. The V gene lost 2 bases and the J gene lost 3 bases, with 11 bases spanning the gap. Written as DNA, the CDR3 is TGTGCCAGCAGCTTAATCCAACAGTACACTGAAGCTTTCTTT. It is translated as CASSLIQQYTEAFF.

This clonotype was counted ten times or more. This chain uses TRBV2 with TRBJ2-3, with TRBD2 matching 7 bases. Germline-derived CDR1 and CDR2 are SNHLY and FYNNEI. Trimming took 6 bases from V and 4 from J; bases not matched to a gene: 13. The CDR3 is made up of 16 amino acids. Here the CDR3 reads CASRPERSGRADTQYF. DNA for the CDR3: TGTGCCAGCAGACCAGAACGGTCAGGGAGGGCAGATACGCAGTATTTT. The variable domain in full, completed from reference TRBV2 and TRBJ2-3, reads EPEVTQTPSHQVTQMGQEVILRCVPISNHLYFYWYRQILGQKVEFLVSFYNNEISEKSEIFDDQFSVERPDGSNFTLKIRSTKLEDSAMYFCASRPERSGRADTQYFGPGTRLTVL.

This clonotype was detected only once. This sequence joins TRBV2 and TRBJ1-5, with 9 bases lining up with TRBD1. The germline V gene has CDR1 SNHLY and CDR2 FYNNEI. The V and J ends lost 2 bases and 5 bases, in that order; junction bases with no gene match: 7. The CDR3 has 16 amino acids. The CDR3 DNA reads TGTGCCAGCAGTGAAATGGGACAGGGCTGGGATCAGCCCCAGCATTTT. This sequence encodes CASSEMGQGWDQPQHF.

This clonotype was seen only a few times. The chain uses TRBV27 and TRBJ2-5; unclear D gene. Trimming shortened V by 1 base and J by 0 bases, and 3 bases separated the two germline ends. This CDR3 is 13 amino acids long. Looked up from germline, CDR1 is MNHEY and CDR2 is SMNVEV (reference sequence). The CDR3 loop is CASSLLYQETQYF. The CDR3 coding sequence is TGTGCCAGCAGTTTATTGTACCAAGAGACCCAGTACTTC.

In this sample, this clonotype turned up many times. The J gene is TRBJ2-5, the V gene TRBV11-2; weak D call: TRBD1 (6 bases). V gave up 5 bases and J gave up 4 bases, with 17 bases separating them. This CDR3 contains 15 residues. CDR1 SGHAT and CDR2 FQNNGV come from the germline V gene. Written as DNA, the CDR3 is TGTGCCAGCAGCCGCACGCAAACAGGGAGAGAGACCCAGTACTTC. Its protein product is CASSRTQTGRETQYF.

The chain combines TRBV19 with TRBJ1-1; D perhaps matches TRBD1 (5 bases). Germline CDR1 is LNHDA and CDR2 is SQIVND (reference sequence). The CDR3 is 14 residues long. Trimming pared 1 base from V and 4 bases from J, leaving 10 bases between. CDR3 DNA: TGTGCCAGTAGTATAGGTGCGGGGCTCACTGAAGCTTTCTTT. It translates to CASSIGAGLTEAFF.

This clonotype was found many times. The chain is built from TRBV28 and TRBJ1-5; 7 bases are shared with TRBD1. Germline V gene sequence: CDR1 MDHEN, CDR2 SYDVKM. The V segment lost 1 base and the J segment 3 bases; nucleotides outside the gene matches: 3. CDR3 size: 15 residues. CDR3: CASSLYRGPNQPQHF. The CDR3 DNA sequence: TGTGCCAGCAGTTTATACAGGGGTCCCAATCAGCCCCAGCATTTT.

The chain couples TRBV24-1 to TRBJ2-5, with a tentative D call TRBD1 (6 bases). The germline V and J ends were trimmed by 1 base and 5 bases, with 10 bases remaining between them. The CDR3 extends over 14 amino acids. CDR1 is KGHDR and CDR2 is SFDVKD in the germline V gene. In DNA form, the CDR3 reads TGTGCCACCAGTGATTTACAGGGTTCGGAGACCCAGTACTTC. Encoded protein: CATSDLQGSETQYF.

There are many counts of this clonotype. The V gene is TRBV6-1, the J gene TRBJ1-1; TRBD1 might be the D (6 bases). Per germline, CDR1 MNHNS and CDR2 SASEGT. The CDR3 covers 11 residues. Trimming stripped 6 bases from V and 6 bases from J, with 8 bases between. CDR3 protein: CASRRQAEAFF. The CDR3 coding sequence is TGTGCCAGCAGGCGACAGGCTGAAGCTTTCTTT.

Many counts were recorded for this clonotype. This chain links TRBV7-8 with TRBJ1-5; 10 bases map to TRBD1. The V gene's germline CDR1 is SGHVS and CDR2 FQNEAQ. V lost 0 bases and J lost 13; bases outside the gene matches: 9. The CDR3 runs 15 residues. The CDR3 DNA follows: TGTGCCAGCAGCTTAGCGCTAAGGGACAGGGGAAGACAGCATTTT. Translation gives CASSLALRDRGRQHF.

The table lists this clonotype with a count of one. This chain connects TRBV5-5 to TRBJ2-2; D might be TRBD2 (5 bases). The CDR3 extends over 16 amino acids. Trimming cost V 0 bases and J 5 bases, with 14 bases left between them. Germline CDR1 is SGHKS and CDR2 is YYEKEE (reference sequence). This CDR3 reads CASSLVTSGWTGELFF. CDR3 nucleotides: TGTGCCAGCAGCTTGGTAACTTCGGGGTGGACCGGGGAGCTGTTTTTT.

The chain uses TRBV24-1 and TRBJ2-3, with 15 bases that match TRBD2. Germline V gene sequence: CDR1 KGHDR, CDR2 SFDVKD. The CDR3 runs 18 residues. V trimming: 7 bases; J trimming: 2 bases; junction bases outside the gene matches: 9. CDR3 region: CATSFPGLAGGITDTQYF. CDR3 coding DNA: TGTGCCACCAGCTTCCCGGGACTAGCGGGAGGAATCACAGATACGCAGTATTTT.

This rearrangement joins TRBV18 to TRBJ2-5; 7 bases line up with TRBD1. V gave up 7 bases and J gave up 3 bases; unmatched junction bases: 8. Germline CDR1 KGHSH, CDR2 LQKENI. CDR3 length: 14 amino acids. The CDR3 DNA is TGTGCCAGCTTACCTACCGGGACAGAAGAGACCCAGTACTTC. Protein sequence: CASLPTGTEETQYF.

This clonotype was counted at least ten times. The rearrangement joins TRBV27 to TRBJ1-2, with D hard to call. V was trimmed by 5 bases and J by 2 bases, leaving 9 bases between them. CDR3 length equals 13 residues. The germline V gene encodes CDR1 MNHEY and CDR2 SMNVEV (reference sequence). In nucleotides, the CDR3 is TGTGCCAGCAGTCCCGGGCCGAACTATGGCTACACCTTC. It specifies CASSPGPNYGYTF.

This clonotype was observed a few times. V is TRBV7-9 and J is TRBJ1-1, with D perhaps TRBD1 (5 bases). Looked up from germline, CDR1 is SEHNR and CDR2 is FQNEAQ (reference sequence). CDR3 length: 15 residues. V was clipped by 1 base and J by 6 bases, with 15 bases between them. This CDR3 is CASSLDQGSRAEAFF. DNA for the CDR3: TGTGCCAGCAGCTTAGACCAGGGTAGTAGGGCTGAAGCTTTCTTT.

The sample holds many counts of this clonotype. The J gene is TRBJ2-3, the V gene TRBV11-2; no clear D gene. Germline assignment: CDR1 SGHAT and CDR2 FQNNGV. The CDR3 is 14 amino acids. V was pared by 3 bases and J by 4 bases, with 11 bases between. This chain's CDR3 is CASSFRVGADTQYF. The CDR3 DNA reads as TGTGCCAGCAGCTTCCGGGTGGGCGCAGATACGCAGTATTTT.

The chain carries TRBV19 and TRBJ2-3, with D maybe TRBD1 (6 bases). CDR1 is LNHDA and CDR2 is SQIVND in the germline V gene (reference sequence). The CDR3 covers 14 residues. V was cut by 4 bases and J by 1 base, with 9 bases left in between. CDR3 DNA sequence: TGTGCCAGTAGTACCCGGACAGGCACAGATACGCAGTATTTT. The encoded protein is CASSTRTGTDTQYF.

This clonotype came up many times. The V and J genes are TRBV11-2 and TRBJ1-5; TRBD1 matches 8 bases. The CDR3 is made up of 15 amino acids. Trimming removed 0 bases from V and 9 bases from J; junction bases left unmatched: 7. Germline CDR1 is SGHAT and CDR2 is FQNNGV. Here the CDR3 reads CASSLEAGGLGPQHF. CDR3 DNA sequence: TGTGCCAGCAGCTTAGAAGCAGGGGGCTTAGGGCCCCAGCATTTT.

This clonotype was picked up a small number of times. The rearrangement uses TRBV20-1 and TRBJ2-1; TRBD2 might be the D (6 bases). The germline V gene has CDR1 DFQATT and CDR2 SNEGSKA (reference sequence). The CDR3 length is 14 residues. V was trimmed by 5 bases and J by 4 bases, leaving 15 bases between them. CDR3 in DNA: TGCAGTGCTTGGCTTCTAGCGAATTACAATGAGCAGTTCTTC. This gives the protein CSAWLLANYNEQFF.

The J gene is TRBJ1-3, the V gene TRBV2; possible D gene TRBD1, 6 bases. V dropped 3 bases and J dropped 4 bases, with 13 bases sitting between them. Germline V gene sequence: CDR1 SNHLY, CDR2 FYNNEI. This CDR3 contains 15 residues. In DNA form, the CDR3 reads TGTGCCAGCAGTGATAACAGGGCAGCAGGAAACACCATATATTTT. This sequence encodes CASSDNRAAGNTIYF.

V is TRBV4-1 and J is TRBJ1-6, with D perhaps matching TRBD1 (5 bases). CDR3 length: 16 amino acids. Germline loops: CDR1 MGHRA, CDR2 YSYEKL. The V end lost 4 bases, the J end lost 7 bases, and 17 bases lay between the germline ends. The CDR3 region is CASSLGRWGSNSPLHF. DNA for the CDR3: TGCGCCAGCAGCCTGGGACGGTGGGGATCGAATTCACCCCTCCACTTT.

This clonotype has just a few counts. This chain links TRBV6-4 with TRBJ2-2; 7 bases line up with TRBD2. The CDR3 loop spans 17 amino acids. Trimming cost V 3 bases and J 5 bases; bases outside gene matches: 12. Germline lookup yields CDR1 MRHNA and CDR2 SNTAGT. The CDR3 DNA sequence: TGTGCCAGCAGTGATGCTAGCGGACACAAAGGGACCGGGGAGCTGTTTTTT. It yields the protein CASSDASGHKGTGELFF.

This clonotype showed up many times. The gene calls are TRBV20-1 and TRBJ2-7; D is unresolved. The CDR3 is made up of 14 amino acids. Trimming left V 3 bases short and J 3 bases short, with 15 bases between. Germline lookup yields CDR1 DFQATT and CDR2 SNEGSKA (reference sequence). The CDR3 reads CSASKEYTVYEQYF. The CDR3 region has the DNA TGCAGTGCTAGTAAGGAGTATACGGTCTACGAGCAGTACTTC.

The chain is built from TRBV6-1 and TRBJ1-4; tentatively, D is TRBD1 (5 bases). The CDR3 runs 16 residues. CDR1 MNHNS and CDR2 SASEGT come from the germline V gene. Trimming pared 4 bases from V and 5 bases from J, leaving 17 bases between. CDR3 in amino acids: CASSGILTEPNEKLFF. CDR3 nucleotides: TGTGCCAGCAGTGGAATCTTGACAGAACCAAATGAAAAACTGTTTTTT.